The 8 T cell receptor beta chains in this list originate from one sample, sequenced in a study of T cells after yellow fever vaccination. TCRdb re-derived calls from the 5' RACE reads in MiXCR, one entry per CDR3 protein. Here the sample spans approximately 240,000 distinct CDR3 sequences, 3.6% being singletons. The specimen was PBMCs, collected 15 days after the yellow fever booster vaccination. Receptors were obtained from a young man who received the YFV17D yellow fever vaccine.

This clonotype was seen ten or more times. The gene calls are TRBV4-1 and TRBJ1-3; D gene unclear. Germline V CDR1 and CDR2: MGHRA, YSYEKL. Trimming pared 1 base from V and 0 bases from J, leaving 22 bases between. This CDR3 is built from 20 residues. The CDR3 DNA sequence: TGCGCCAGCAGCCAAGGATTAGCCAGGTCGTCAAAGAGCTCTGGAAACACCATATATTTT. Amino acids: CASSQGLARSSKSSGNTIYF.

This clonotype was detected ten times or more. The V gene is TRBV4-2, the J gene TRBJ2-1; 13 nucleotides match TRBD2. Germline-derived CDR1 and CDR2 are LGHNA and YNFKEQ. The ends lost 2 bases at V and 10 bases at J; junction bases unmatched: 2. The CDR3 runs 14 residues. CDR3 loop: CASSQLTSGGEQFF. The CDR3 DNA follows: TGTGCCAGCAGCCAACTGACTAGCGGGGGGGAGCAGTTCTTC.

This clonotype appeared many times. The J gene is TRBJ1-2, the V gene TRBV2; TRBD1 aligns across 9 bases. Trimming removed 8 bases from V and 5 bases from J; junction bases left unmatched: 15. The CDR3 is 16 amino acids. In germline, CDR1 is SNHLY, CDR2 FYNNEI. CDR3: CASLSESDRGSYGYTF. The CDR3 DNA reads TGTGCCAGCCTATCGGAATCGGACAGGGGATCTTATGGCTACACCTTC. Using reference TRBV2 and TRBJ1-2 for the parts outside the CDR3, the full variable domain is EPEVTQTPSHQVTQMGQEVILRCVPISNHLYFYWYRQILGQKVEFLVSFYNNEISEKSEIFDDQFSVERPDGSNFTLKIRSTKLEDSAMYFCASLSESDRGSYGYTFGSGTRLTVV.

This clonotype was detected many times. This chain connects TRBV20-1 to TRBJ1-6, with D hard to call. The CDR3 is made up of 11 amino acids. V was shortened by 2 bases and J by 14 bases, with 10 bases between the two germline ends. From germline, CDR1 is DFQATT and CDR2 SNEGSKA (reference sequence). The CDR3, as DNA: TGCAGTGCTAGACAGCCTGGGGCCCTCCACTTT. Protein sequence: CSARQPGALHF.

At least ten counts were recorded for this clonotype. The chain joins TRBV5-4 to TRBJ2-2; maybe TRBD1 (6 bases). The CDR3 is made up of 15 amino acids. Deletions cut 4 bases from V and 0 bases from J, with 10 bases between. Germline values: CDR1 SGHNT, CDR2 YYREEE (reference sequence). The DNA for the CDR3 is TGTGCCAGCAGCCGGGACACACCGAACACCGGGGAGCTGTTTTTT. This codes for CASSRDTPNTGELFF.

This clonotype came up many times. The chain is built from TRBV6-1 and TRBJ1-5, with 7 nucleotides matching TRBD1. The CDR3 extends over 15 amino acids. Per germline, CDR1 MNHNS and CDR2 SASEGT. J gave up 5 bases and V 4 bases, and 8 bases lay outside the gene matches. CDR3 in amino acids: CASSGLTGLDQPQHF. The CDR3, as DNA: TGTGCCAGCAGTGGATTGACAGGGTTGGATCAGCCCCAGCATTTT.

This clonotype has ten or more counts. The gene calls are TRBV12-3 or TRBV12-4 and TRBJ1-6; TRBD1 aligns across 7 bases. This CDR3 is built from 16 residues. After removal of 1 base from V and 7 bases from J, the junction contained 7 bases not matched to a gene. This chain's CDR3 is CASSLEDRDRNSPLHF. DNA for the CDR3: TGTGCCAGCAGTTTAGAAGACAGGGATAGAAATTCACCCCTCCACTTT.

At least ten counts were recorded for this clonotype. V and J are TRBV5-5 and TRBJ2-2, with a weak D call TRBD2 (5 bases). V lost 3 bases to trimming and J lost 6 bases, with 12 bases between them. Per the germline V gene, CDR1 is SGHKS and CDR2 is YYEKEE (reference sequence). The CDR3 length is 14 residues. The CDR3 DNA reads as TGTGCCAGCAGCTCGGGTCGGGGTTCCGGGGAGCTGTTTTTT. It translates to CASSSGRGSGELFF.